The T cell receptor beta chain described here comes from a study of beta chain features in type 1 diabetes. Study at large: Age and gender were similar between patients and healthy donors, as were cell yields. The study examined roughly 100 million sorted cells across all samples. Study-wide results and caveats: There was a moderate but significant shortening of TCRB CDR3s in all four CD4+ subsets of Type 1 diabetes patients. VDJ junctions from patients with type 1 diabetes contained fewer insertions and more deletions.

The authors obtained over 95% purity in all sorted populations. This clone has a handful of counts. The antigen is undetermined. Expressed TCRB transcripts were sequenced, since all the RNA that had been isolated was reverse transcribed. Method: immunoSEQ multiplex PCR; TCRdb's copy keeps in-frame clones and lacks some. Of 50,000 or so clones listed, roughly 47% are singletons. The CDR3 extends over 15 amino acids. V was clipped by 0 bases and J by 3 bases, with 12 bases between them. Germline CDR1 is SGHRS and CDR2 is YFSETQ. The genes are TRBV5-1 and TRBJ1-1; D may be TRBD1 (5 bases). This clonotype was obtained from a young man with type 1 diabetes. Specimen: stem cell memory CD4+ T cells from blood. CDR3 sequence reads: CASSLATRGDTEAFF. In nucleotides, the CDR3 is TGCGCCAGCAGCTTGGCCACTCGGGGGGACACTGAAGCTTTCTTT.